This record looks at one TCR beta chain sequence and its context. It may be a read error: a sequence one base away is much more abundant. The sample is drawn from a study of regulatory T cells in long-lasting Graves disease. Study summary: Graves' patients, newly diagnosed, had taken antithyroid drugs under 3 months.

Noted time point: newly diagnosed GD, antithyroid drugs for less than 3 months. PBMC-extracted RNA yielded the TCR library. Through Arm-PCR of CDR3 regions and iRepertoire HTBI primers, TCR beta libraries were built. Authors' analysis steps: Identified segments across samples numbered roughly 60 TRBV and 14 to 15 TRBJ. From the multiplex PCR reads, TCRdb called clonotypes with MiXCR, one entry per CDR3 protein. These V and J calls originate from TCRdb's pipeline instead of the authors' own analysis. The sample includes 580,000 or so distinct CDR3 sequences, roughly 16% of them seen just once. These sequences were also reported in another study, on T cells in Graves' hyperthyroidism and ophthalmopathy. From that second work: Clinical symptoms, serum thyroxine and TRAb, thyroid ultrasound and orbital computed tomography together formed the diagnostic basis.

The receptor's source is a man younger than 30 with Graves disease. The specimen was peripheral blood mononuclear cells (PBMCs), collected at new diagnosis, from a patient treated with antithyroid drugs.

The CDR3 loop reads CSVTRDGGPHEQYF. The CDR3 DNA reads TGCAGCGTGACCCGGGACGGGGGTCCCCACGAGCAGTACTTC. The genes are TRBV29-1 and TRBJ2-7, with D possibly TRBD2 on 6 matching bases. CDR1 is SQVTM, CDR2 ANQGSEA, per germline. Trimming left V 6 bases short and J 5 bases short, with 20 bases between. This CDR3 region has 14 residues.